Presented here are 26 T cell receptor beta chains from one specimen sequenced in a study of radiation and T cells in renal cell carcinoma. The sample's time point: baseline pretreatment blood. Treatment reported: 15 Gy SBRT to primary tumor, nephrectomy 4 weeks later. Profiled with immunoSEQ multiplex PCR; TCRdb holds only in-frame clones, not every one. Of 100,000 to 150,000 clones listed, roughly 80% are singletons. Material: blood, obtained from a patient whose treatment included radiotherapy and nephrectomy. The receptors were sampled from an older woman with renal cell carcinoma.

This sequence joins TRBV28 and TRBJ1-4; D may be TRBD1 (5 bases). The CDR3 consists of 14 residues. From germline, CDR1 is MDHEN and CDR2 SYDVKM. Trimming stripped 5 bases from V and 9 bases from J, with 16 bases between. CDR3: CASSQNTGLQKLFF. Here the CDR3 DNA reads TGTGCCAGCAGTCAGAATACAGGTTTGCAAAAACTGTTTTTT.

The chain carries TRBV7-6 and TRBJ1-4; D may be TRBD1 (5 bases). Trimming cost V 5 bases and J 5 bases, with 12 bases left between them. Germline-derived CDR1 and CDR2 are SGHVS and FNYEAQ. The CDR3 spans 14 residues. The CDR3 DNA is TGTGCCAGCAGCCTCGGGACGGCGAATGAAAAACTGTTTTTT. Its protein is CASSLGTANEKLFF. Full variable domain (outside the CDR3, taken from reference TRBV7-6 and TRBJ1-4): GAGVSQSPRYKVTKRGQDVALRCDPISGHVSLYWYRQALGQGPEFLTYFNYEAQQDKSGLPNDRFSAERPEGSISTLTIQRTEQRDSAMYRCASSLGTANEKLFFGSGTQLSVL.

The chain is built from TRBV28 and TRBJ1-5; 9 nucleotides align to TRBD1. Germline CDR1 MDHEN, CDR2 SYDVKM. The J segment lost 4 bases and the V segment lost 6 bases, leaving 7 bases of the junction unmatched. CDR3 size: 15 residues. CDR3 sequence reads: CASSRDRAFNQPQHF. The DNA for the CDR3 is TGTGCCAGCAGCCGGGACAGGGCCTTTAATCAGCCCCAGCATTTT.

V and J are TRBV6-5 and TRBJ2-1, with D unclear. Germline CDR1 reads MNHEY; CDR2 reads SVGAGI. V was pared by 6 bases and J by 7 bases, with 13 bases between. The CDR3 is made up of 13 amino acids. CDR3 loop: CASRRPARNEQFF. DNA of the CDR3: TGTGCCAGCAGAAGACCCGCCCGGAATGAGCAGTTCTTC.

V gene TRBV10-3 combines with J gene TRBJ2-3, with D possibly matching TRBD1 (5 bases). The germline gives CDR1 ENHRY, CDR2 SYGVKD. The V end lost 4 bases, the J end lost 3 bases, and 14 bases lay between the germline ends. CDR3 length: 15 residues. Written as DNA, the CDR3 is TGTGCCATCAGTGCTATTGGTCAGGGAACAGATACGCAGTATTTT. It translates to CAISAIGQGTDTQYF.

This rearrangement joins TRBV10-2 to TRBJ2-6, with D unclear. CDR1 and CDR2 (germline): WSHSY, SAAADI. The CDR3 sequence is 14 residues long. The V end lost 3 bases, the J end lost 4 bases, and 7 bases lay between the germline ends. The CDR3 DNA follows: TGCGCCAGCAGTGATCCCTCCGGGGCCAACGTCCTGACTTTC. This sequence encodes CASSDPSGANVLTF.

In this sample, this clone turned up once. V is TRBV5-1 and J is TRBJ2-5, with 11 positions matching TRBD2. Trimming took 2 bases from V and 1 from J; bases not matched to a gene: 1. The CDR3 has 15 amino acids. Looked up from germline, CDR1 is SGHRS and CDR2 is YFSETQ. In DNA form, the CDR3 reads TGCGCCAGCAGCTTACTAGCGGGAGTCCAAGAGACCCAGTACTTC. As protein: CASSLLAGVQETQYF.

The gene calls are TRBV4-1 and TRBJ1-2; D is unclear. Trimming pared 0 bases from V and 2 bases from J, leaving 10 bases between. This CDR3 contains 15 residues. Germline V lookup: CDR1 MGHRA, CDR2 YSYEKL. The CDR3 reads CASSQDWSANYGYTF. The CDR3, as DNA: TGCGCCAGCAGCCAAGATTGGTCGGCAAACTATGGCTACACCTTC.

This clone was seen a single time. The same CDR3 is also encoded by other DNA sequences in this sample. The chain has TRBV5-1 and TRBJ1-1; the D gene is possibly TRBD1 (5 bases). This CDR3 is 11 amino acids long. Germline CDR1 and CDR2: SGHRS and YFSETQ. V was trimmed by 7 bases and J by 5 bases, leaving 9 bases between them. As DNA, the CDR3 is TGCGCCAGCGGGGGTGGTACTGAAGCTTTCTTT. Residues: CASGGGTEAFF.

V usage is TRBV4-3 and J usage is TRBJ1-2; D not resolved. This CDR3 has 15 amino acids. The germline gives CDR1 LGHNA, CDR2 YSLEER. Trimming took off 1 base at V and 0 bases at J, with 9 bases between the two ends. The CDR3 bases are TGCGCCAGCAGCCAAGGCAGGCTCACTAACTATGGCTACACCTTC. It codes for CASSQGRLTNYGYTF.

This clone was observed a handful of times. The rearrangement uses TRBV4-1 and TRBJ2-2, with TRBD2 identical over 9 bases. V was pared by 2 bases and J by 6 bases, with 16 bases of the junction left unmatched. Germline CDR1 is MGHRA and CDR2 is YSYEKL. The length of the CDR3 is 19 residues. The CDR3 protein is CASSQKGASLAGLSGELFF. CDR3 DNA sequence: TGCGCCAGCAGCCAAAAAGGAGCCTCTCTAGCGGGATTATCCGGGGAGCTGTTTTTT.

The gene calls are TRBV7-8 and TRBJ1-1, with a tentative D call TRBD1 (5 bases). The CDR3 has 15 residues. V lost 4 bases and J lost 1, with 13 bases in between. Germline CDR1 is SGHVS and CDR2 is FQNEAQ. CDR3 protein: CASSSRGFGNTEAFF. DNA of the CDR3: TGTGCCAGCAGCTCCCGGGGGTTTGGGAACACTGAAGCTTTCTTT.

V gene TRBV10-3 combines with J gene TRBJ2-1; D assignment may be TRBD1 or TRBD2 (6 bases each). V was pared by 8 bases and J by 9 bases, with 23 bases between. The CDR3 consists of 15 residues. CDR1 is ENHRY and CDR2 is SYGVKD in the germline V gene. The CDR3 nucleotides are TGTGCCATCGATCGCAGGGGAGGAGGGCTAGGTGAGCAGTTCTTC. It encodes CAIDRRGGGLGEQFF.

In its sample, this clone was seen once. The genes are TRBV27 and TRBJ2-5; D gene unclear. This CDR3 spans 13 amino acids. V was cut by 4 bases and J by 2 bases, with 8 bases left in between. Looked up from germline, CDR1 is MNHEY and CDR2 is SMNVEV (reference sequence). The CDR3 region has the DNA TGTGCCAGCAGTTCCGGCAGACAAGAGACCCAGTACTTC. This translates into CASSSGRQETQYF.

This rearrangement joins TRBV7-8 to TRBJ2-1; D is unclear. With 5 bases removed from V and 0 bases from J, the gap between germline ends came to 8 bases. Germline CDR1 is SGHVS and CDR2 is FQNEAQ. The CDR3 consists of 14 residues. This CDR3 is CASSVGSSYNEQFF. CDR3 coding DNA: TGTGCCAGCAGCGTGGGAAGCTCCTACAATGAGCAGTTCTTC.

The chain links TRBV5-4 to TRBJ1-5, with 9 bases aligning to TRBD1. The CDR3 spans 15 residues. Germline V gene sequence: CDR1 SGHNT, CDR2 YYREEE (reference sequence). The junction had 9 bases not matched to a gene; V was cut back by 4 bases and J by 7 bases. CDR3 DNA: TGTGCCAGCAGCACGACAGGGGGATCACACCAGCCCCAGCATTTT. Translation: CASSTTGGSHQPQHF.

This chain connects TRBV28 to TRBJ2-5; D not resolved. CDR1 is MDHEN, CDR2 SYDVKM, per germline. The length of the CDR3 is 14 residues. V was clipped by 11 bases and J by 1 base, with 17 bases between them. The chain's CDR3 is CASLGNIFQETQYF. The CDR3 nucleotides are TGTGCCTCCTTAGGTAATATCTTCCAAGAGACCCAGTACTTC.

The genes are TRBV10-2 and TRBJ1-5, with D possibly being TRBD1 (5 bases). V lost 0 bases and J 4 bases, leaving 10 bases between the germline ends. CDR1 WSHSY and CDR2 SAAADI come from the germline V gene. This CDR3 region has 15 residues. DNA of the CDR3: TGCGCCAGCAGTGAGTCAGGGCAGGGAAATCAGCCCCAGCATTTT. Its translation: CASSESGQGNQPQHF.

This clone was found a few times. The chain is built from TRBV9 and TRBJ2-2, with 7 bases matching TRBD1. The CDR3 totals 15 residues. V shed 4 bases, J shed 0 bases, and the junction held 3 bases outside the gene matches. Germline lookup yields CDR1 SGDLS and CDR2 YYNGEE. CDR3: CASSFGQANTGELFF. The DNA of the CDR3 is TGTGCCAGCAGCTTTGGACAGGCGAACACCGGGGAGCTGTTTTTT.

The J gene is TRBJ2-1, the V gene TRBV27, with 7 bases that match TRBD2. Germline lookup yields CDR1 MNHEY and CDR2 SMNVEV (reference sequence). CDR3 size: 15 residues. V lost 7 bases to trimming and J lost 3 bases; unmatched junction nucleotides: 9. CDR3 in DNA: TGTGCCAGCACCCCTGCGGAGCGGGGCTACAATGAGCAGTTCTTC. Residues: CASTPAERGYNEQFF.

The rearrangement links TRBV28 to TRBJ1-2, with TRBD1 matching 10 bases. V lost 6 bases, J lost 3 bases, and 7 bases stayed unmatched. Germline loops: CDR1 MDHEN, CDR2 SYDVKM. This CDR3 contains 15 residues. CDR3 region: CASREGTGVYYGYTF. The CDR3 DNA is TGTGCCAGCAGGGAAGGGACAGGGGTTTACTATGGCTACACCTTC.

The chain joins TRBV11-2 to TRBJ2-1; D ambiguous. The CDR3 is made up of 15 amino acids. Germline-derived CDR1 and CDR2 are SGHAT and FQNNGV. Trimming stripped 2 bases from V and 0 bases from J, with 8 bases between. This CDR3 is CASSLSPDSYNEQFF. CDR3 nucleotide sequence: TGTGCCAGCAGCTTATCCCCAGACTCCTACAATGAGCAGTTCTTC.

V is TRBV9 and J is TRBJ1-2; 9 nucleotides align to TRBD1. The V segment lost 2 bases and the J segment 4 bases; nucleotides outside the gene matches: 9. Per the germline V gene, CDR1 is SGDLS and CDR2 is YYNGEE. This CDR3 is 16 amino acids long. The CDR3 region is CASSVGDRDFGYGYTF. The DNA of the CDR3 is TGTGCCAGCAGCGTCGGGGACAGGGACTTCGGCTATGGCTACACCTTC.

This clone was recorded only once. The chain joins TRBV6-1 to TRBJ1-5; perhaps TRBD1 as D (5 bases). The ends were cut back, 5 bases at V and 0 bases at J, with 11 bases in the middle. The CDR3 length is 15 residues. Germline CDR1 MNHNS, CDR2 SASEGT. Written as DNA, the CDR3 is TGTGCCAGCAGTTCTCTGGGGGTTAGCAATCAGCCCCAGCATTTT. Translation gives CASSSLGVSNQPQHF.

The CDR3 protein is CASSLGGAPGNTEAFF. Here the CDR3 DNA reads TGTGCCAGCAGCTTGGGCGGAGCCCCGGGCAACACTGAAGCTTTCTTT. The V gene is TRBV5-4, the J gene TRBJ1-1; D is unclear. The CDR3 consists of 16 residues. Germline CDR1 SGHNT, CDR2 YYREEE (reference sequence). V lost 0 bases to trimming and J lost 2 bases, with 14 bases between them. Looking up the rest from reference TRBV5-4 and TRBJ1-1 gives the full variable domain: ETGVTQSPTHLIKTRGQQVTLRCSSQSGHNTVSWYQQALGQGPQFIFQYYREEENGRGNFPPRFSGLQFPNYSSELNVNALELDDSALYLCASSLGGAPGNTEAFFGQGTRLTVV.

The gene calls are TRBV6-6 and TRBJ2-7; D ambiguous. The germline V gene encodes CDR1 MNHNY and CDR2 SVGAGI (reference sequence). The CDR3 is 11 amino acids. Trimming pared 5 bases from V and 5 bases from J, leaving 7 bases between. The chain's CDR3 is CASSTRDEQYF. The CDR3 DNA sequence: TGTGCCAGCAGTACCCGGGACGAGCAGTACTTC.